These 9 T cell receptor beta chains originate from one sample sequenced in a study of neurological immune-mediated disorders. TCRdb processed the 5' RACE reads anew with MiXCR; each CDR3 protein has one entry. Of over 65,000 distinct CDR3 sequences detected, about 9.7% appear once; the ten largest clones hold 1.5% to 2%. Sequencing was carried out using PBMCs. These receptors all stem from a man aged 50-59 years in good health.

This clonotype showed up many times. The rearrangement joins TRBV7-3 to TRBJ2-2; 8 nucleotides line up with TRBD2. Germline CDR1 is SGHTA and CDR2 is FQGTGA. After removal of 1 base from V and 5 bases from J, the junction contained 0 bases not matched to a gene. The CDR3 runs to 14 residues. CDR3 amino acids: CASSLRLATGELFF. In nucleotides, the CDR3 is TGTGCCAGCAGCTTAAGACTAGCGACCGGGGAGCTGTTTTTT.

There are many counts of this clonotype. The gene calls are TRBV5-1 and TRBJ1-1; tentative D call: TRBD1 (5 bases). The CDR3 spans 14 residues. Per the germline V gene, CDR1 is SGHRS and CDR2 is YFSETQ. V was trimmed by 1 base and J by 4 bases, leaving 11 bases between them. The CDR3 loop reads CASSLLGRGTEAFF. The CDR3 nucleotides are TGCGCCAGCAGCTTGCTGGGGAGGGGCACTGAAGCTTTCTTT.

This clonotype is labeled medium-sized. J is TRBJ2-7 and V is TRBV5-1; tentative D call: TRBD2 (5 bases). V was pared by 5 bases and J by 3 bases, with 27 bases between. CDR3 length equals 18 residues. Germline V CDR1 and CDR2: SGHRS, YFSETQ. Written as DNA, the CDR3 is TGCGCCAGCAGGGCCGGGATCCTGCAATTACAAACGAACTACGAGCAGTACTTC. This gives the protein CASRAGILQLQTNYEQYF.

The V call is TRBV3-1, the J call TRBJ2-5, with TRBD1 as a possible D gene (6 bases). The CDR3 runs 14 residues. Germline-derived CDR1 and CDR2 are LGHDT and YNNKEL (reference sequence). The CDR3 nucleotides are TGTTACAGCATTATTACAGGGAACCAAGAGACCCAGTACTTC. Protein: CYSIITGNQETQYF.

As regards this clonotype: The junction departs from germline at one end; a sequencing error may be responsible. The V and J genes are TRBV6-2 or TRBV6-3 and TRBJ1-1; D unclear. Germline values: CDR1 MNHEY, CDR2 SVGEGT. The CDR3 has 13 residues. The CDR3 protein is CACSHGLRAESFF. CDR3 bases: TGTGCCTGCAGTCATGGCCTAAGAGCTGAATCTTTCTTT.

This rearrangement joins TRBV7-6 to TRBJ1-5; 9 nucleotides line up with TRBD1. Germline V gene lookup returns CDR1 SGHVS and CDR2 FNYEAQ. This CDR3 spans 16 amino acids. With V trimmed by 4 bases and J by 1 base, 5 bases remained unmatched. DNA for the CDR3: TGTGCCAGCAGCTCCGGAGGGACAGGGAGCAATCAGCCCCAGCATTTT. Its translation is CASSSGGTGSNQPQHF.

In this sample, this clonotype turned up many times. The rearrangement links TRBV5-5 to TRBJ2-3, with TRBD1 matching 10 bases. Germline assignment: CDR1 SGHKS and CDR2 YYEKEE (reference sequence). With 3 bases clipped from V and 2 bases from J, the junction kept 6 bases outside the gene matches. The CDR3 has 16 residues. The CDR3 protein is CASSSGTGANTDTQYF. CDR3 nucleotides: TGTGCCAGCAGCTCCGGGACAGGGGCTAACACAGATACGCAGTATTTT.

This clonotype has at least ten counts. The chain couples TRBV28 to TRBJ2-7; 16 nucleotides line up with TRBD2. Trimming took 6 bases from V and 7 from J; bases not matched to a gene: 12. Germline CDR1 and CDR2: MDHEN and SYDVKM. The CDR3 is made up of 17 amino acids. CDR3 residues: CASSRDLGTSGGAEQYF. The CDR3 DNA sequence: TGTGCCAGCAGCCGAGACCTGGGGACTAGCGGGGGGGCGGAGCAGTACTTC. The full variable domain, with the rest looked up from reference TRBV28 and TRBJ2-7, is DVKVTQSSRYLVKRTGEKVFLECVQDMDHENMFWYRQDPGLGLRLIYFSYDVKMKEKGDIPEGYSVSREKKERFSLILESASTNQTSMYLCASSRDLGTSGGAEQYFGPGTRLTVT.

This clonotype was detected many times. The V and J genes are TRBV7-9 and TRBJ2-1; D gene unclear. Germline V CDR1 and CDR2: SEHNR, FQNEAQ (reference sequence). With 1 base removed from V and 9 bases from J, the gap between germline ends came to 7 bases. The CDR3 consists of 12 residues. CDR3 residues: CASSLVVGEQFF. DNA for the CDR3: TGTGCCAGCAGCTTAGTGGTTGGTGAGCAGTTCTTC.